Each of the 21 T cell receptor beta chains below was sequenced from the same sample in a study of blood T cell repertoires in COVID-19. The method was immunoSEQ multiplex PCR; TCRdb's version includes in-frame clones alone and lacks a portion of them. The sample carries 200,000 to 250,000 clones, 82% recorded once. Sequencing used peripheral blood. These receptors all come from a woman older than 75 with acute or convalescent COVID-19.

The chain combines TRBV18 with TRBJ1-1, with a tentative D call TRBD1 (5 bases). The CDR3 length is 16 residues. The V and J ends lost 2 bases and 1 base respectively, with 14 bases between them. The germline CDR1 and CDR2 sequences are KGHSH and LQKENI. CDR3 coding DNA: TGTGCCAGCTCACCAGCGCCAGGGACTAGGAACACTGAAGCTTTCTTT. The encoded protein is CASSPAPGTRNTEAFF.

The V gene is TRBV6-5, the J gene TRBJ2-7; the match to TRBD1 covers 7 bases. CDR3 length: 14 amino acids. The V gene end was trimmed by 5 bases and the J gene end by 3 bases; junction bases not matched to a gene: 7. In germline, CDR1 is MNHEY, CDR2 SVGAGI. The CDR3 region has the DNA TGTGCCAGCAGTAACACCGGGACAGACTACGAGCAGTACTTC. Its translation is CASSNTGTDYEQYF.

The chain couples TRBV7-8 to TRBJ1-1; the D is unclear. Germline V lookup: CDR1 SGHVS, CDR2 FQNEAQ. The V end was cut by 3 bases, the J end by 6 bases, with 8 bases between. The CDR3 has 12 amino acids. DNA of the CDR3: TGTGCCAGCAGCTTTGACTATTCTGAAGCTTTCTTT. Amino acid sequence: CASSFDYSEAFF.

The chain carries TRBV7-2 and TRBJ2-1; 9 positions agree with TRBD2. V gave up 8 bases and J gave up 8 bases; unmatched junction bases: 10. The CDR3 has 14 residues. Germline lookup yields CDR1 SGHTA and CDR2 FQGNSA. The CDR3 DNA is TGTGCCAGCGTAGCGGGAGCTGGTGTCTATGAGCAGTTCTTC. The encoded protein is CASVAGAGVYEQFF.

The CDR3, as DNA: TGCGCCAGCAGCTTAGGGAGCGCCCCCGGGATCAATGAGCAGTTCTTC. It encodes CASSLGSAPGINEQFF. The V and J genes are TRBV5-1 and TRBJ2-1, with D tentatively TRBD2 (5 bases). The CDR3 sequence is 16 residues long. Germline V gene lookup returns CDR1 SGHRS and CDR2 YFSETQ. The V and J ends lost 2 bases and 6 bases respectively, with 18 bases between them.

This clone was recorded only once. The chain carries TRBV5-1 and TRBJ2-5; the match to TRBD2 covers 14 bases. V shed 4 bases, J shed 4 bases, and the junction held 3 bases outside the gene matches. CDR3 length: 15 residues. Germline CDR1 SGHRS, CDR2 YFSETQ. CDR3 coding DNA: TGCGCCAGCAGCCCCGGACTAGCGGGGGGAGAGACCCAGTACTTC. This gives the protein CASSPGLAGGETQYF.

The sample holds a few counts of this clone. This sequence joins TRBV7-9 and TRBJ2-3, with 9 bases matching TRBD1. Trimming cost V 6 bases and J 2 bases; bases outside gene matches: 6. The CDR3 has 15 residues. Germline V gives CDR1 SEHNR, CDR2 FQNEAQ (reference sequence). CDR3: CASRAGQGFTDTQYF. The CDR3 nucleotides read TGTGCCAGCAGGGCGGGACAGGGATTCACAGATACGCAGTATTTT.

The chain employs TRBV5-1 and TRBJ2-6; D is unresolved. The V gene's germline CDR1 is SGHRS and CDR2 YFSETQ. The CDR3 is made up of 15 amino acids. V lost 1 base to trimming and J lost 0 bases, with 5 bases between them. CDR3 DNA: TGCGCCAGCAGCTTGCGGTACTCTGGGGCCAACGTCCTGACTTTC. Translated: CASSLRYSGANVLTF. The full variable domain, completed using reference TRBV5-1 and TRBJ2-6, is KAGVTQTPRYLIKTRGQQVTLSCSPISGHRSVSWYQQTPGQGLQFLFEYFSETQRNKGNFPGRFSGRQFSNSRSEMNVSTLELGDSALYLCASSLRYSGANVLTFGAGSRLTVL.

This clone occurred once. The V gene is TRBV29-1, the J gene TRBJ1-1; the D is unclear. The V and J ends lost 0 bases and 2 bases respectively, with 16 bases between them. The germline CDR1 and CDR2 sequences are SQVTM and ANQGSEA. This CDR3 is 16 amino acids long. The CDR3 loop reads CSVEDRRRPKNTEAFF. The DNA of the CDR3 is TGCAGCGTTGAAGATCGACGCAGGCCCAAAAACACTGAAGCTTTCTTT.

This chain connects TRBV27 to TRBJ1-1; D not resolved. The CDR3 covers 17 residues. The ends were cut back, 4 bases at V and 1 base at J, with 19 bases in the middle. Germline CDR1 and CDR2: MNHEY and SMNVEV (reference sequence). CDR3 in amino acids: CASSSGAIGLKNTEAFF. For the CDR3, the DNA is TGTGCCAGCAGTTCAGGCGCGATCGGCCTAAAGAACACTGAAGCTTTCTTT.

The chain carries TRBV6-6 and TRBJ2-2, with D perhaps TRBD2 (5 bases). The CDR3 extends over 16 amino acids. Germline CDR1 reads MNHNY; CDR2 reads SVGAGI (reference sequence). Trimming left V 11 bases short and J 3 bases short, with 22 bases between. CDR3 DNA: TGTGCCGACCCACGAAAGAGCCCGCGGGACACCGGGGAGCTGTTTTTT. Residues: CADPRKSPRDTGELFF.

The chain links TRBV2 to TRBJ2-1; 7 bases are a match to TRBD1. V trimming: 4 bases; J trimming: 4 bases; junction bases outside the gene matches: 4. The CDR3 spans 14 residues. Germline V gene data show CDR1 as SNHLY and CDR2 as FYNNEI. The CDR3 reads CASSVKGQYNEQFF. For the CDR3, the DNA is TGTGCCAGCAGTGTTAAGGGACAGTACAATGAGCAGTTCTTC.

The chain employs TRBV18 and TRBJ2-2, with TRBD2 identical over 9 bases. CDR3 length: 16 amino acids. Germline CDR1 is KGHSH and CDR2 is LQKENI. The V and J ends lost 2 bases and 4 bases, in that order; junction bases with no gene match: 5. The CDR3 protein is CASSPNLAGSTGELFF. The CDR3 DNA reads as TGTGCCAGCTCACCAAACCTAGCGGGGAGCACCGGGGAGCTGTTTTTT.

The rearrangement joins TRBV5-1 to TRBJ1-1; perhaps TRBD1 as D (6 bases). The length of the CDR3 is 15 residues. Between the trimmed V and J ends, which lost 1 base and 2 bases, there was a span of 12 bases. Germline-derived CDR1 and CDR2 are SGHRS and YFSETQ. The CDR3 DNA is TGCGCCAGCAGCTTGATCGCAGGGGCAAACACTGAAGCTTTCTTT. Translation gives CASSLIAGANTEAFF.

This chain links TRBV5-1 with TRBJ2-3; 7 nucleotides agree with TRBD2. Germline V CDR1 and CDR2: SGHRS, YFSETQ. V was pared by 1 base and J by 2 bases, with 4 bases of the junction left unmatched. CDR3 length: 15 residues. CDR3: CASSLSGTNTDTQYF. CDR3 in DNA: TGCGCCAGCAGCTTGTCCGGGACTAACACAGATACGCAGTATTTT. Using reference TRBV5-1 and TRBJ2-3 for the parts outside the CDR3, the full variable domain is KAGVTQTPRYLIKTRGQQVTLSCSPISGHRSVSWYQQTPGQGLQFLFEYFSETQRNKGNFPGRFSGRQFSNSRSEMNVSTLELGDSALYLCASSLSGTNTDTQYFGPGTRLTVL.

V is TRBV6-2 or TRBV6-3 and J is TRBJ1-2; D call uncertain. Germline assignment: CDR1 MNHEY and CDR2 SVGEGT. The germline V and J ends were trimmed by 2 bases and 5 bases, with 9 bases remaining between them. The CDR3 totals 13 residues. The CDR3 nucleotides read TGTGCCAGCAGTTACCCAGGTTCATATGGCTACACCTTC. This sequence encodes CASSYPGSYGYTF.

The CDR3 nucleotides read TGTGCCAGCAGCCGCAGGGGTTATGGCTACACCTTC. Its translation: CASSRRGYGYTF. The chain links TRBV3-1 (or the pseudogene TRBV3-2) to TRBJ1-2, with a possible D match to TRBD1 (6 bases). The CDR3 is 12 amino acids. Trimming left V 4 bases short and J 5 bases short, with 8 bases between. Germline V CDR1 and CDR2: LGHDT, YNNKEL (reference sequence).

The chain joins TRBV5-6 to TRBJ1-2, with D possibly being TRBD1 (5 bases). Deletions cut 4 bases from V and 7 bases from J, with 17 bases between. In germline, CDR1 is SGHDT, CDR2 YYEEEE. CDR3 length equals 14 residues. The CDR3 loop reads CASSPWWDGGGYTF. For the CDR3, the DNA is TGTGCCAGCAGCCCATGGTGGGACGGGGGTGGCTACACCTTC. Full variable domain (remainder filled in from reference TRBV5-6 and TRBJ1-2): DAGVTQSPTHLIKTRGQQVTLRCSPKSGHDTVSWYQQALGQGPQFIFQYYEEEERQRGNFPDRFSGHQFPNYSSELNVNALLLGDSALYLCASSPWWDGGGYTFGSGTRLTVV.

The V call is TRBV5-1, the J call TRBJ2-7, with a possible D match to TRBD1 (7 bases). With 4 bases removed from V and 2 bases from J, the gap between germline ends came to 10 bases. The CDR3 runs to 13 residues. Looked up from germline, CDR1 is SGHRS and CDR2 is YFSETQ. The CDR3 is CASSAGQTYEQYF. In DNA form, the CDR3 reads TGCGCCAGCAGCGCGGGACAGACCTACGAGCAGTACTTC.

The V and J genes are TRBV5-1 and TRBJ2-1; D gene unclear. V dropped 4 bases and J dropped 4 bases, with 24 bases sitting between them. CDR1 and CDR2 (germline): SGHRS, YFSETQ. This CDR3 region has 18 residues. This CDR3 reads CASSVRQLGRSRYNEQFF. In DNA form, the CDR3 reads TGCGCCAGCAGCGTCCGCCAGTTGGGCAGGTCTCGATACAATGAGCAGTTCTTC. The full variable domain, rest sourced from reference TRBV5-1 and TRBJ2-1, is KAGVTQTPRYLIKTRGQQVTLSCSPISGHRSVSWYQQTPGQGLQFLFEYFSETQRNKGNFPGRFSGRQFSNSRSEMNVSTLELGDSALYLCASSVRQLGRSRYNEQFFGPGTRLTVL.

The CDR3 region has the DNA TGTGCCAGCAGCTTAAACAGGGGGCAAACTGAAGCTTTCTTT. As protein: CASSLNRGQTEAFF. The chain combines TRBV7-2 with TRBJ1-1, with 9 bases lining up with TRBD1. CDR1 SGHTA and CDR2 FQGNSA come from the germline V gene. The trim removed 2 bases at V and 5 bases at J, leaving 3 bases unmatched. The CDR3 is made up of 14 amino acids.